These 25 T cell receptor beta chains came from one sample sequenced in a study of response to subunit inactivated influenza vaccine. TCRdb re-derived calls from the RT-PCR reads in MiXCR, one entry per CDR3 protein. The sample lists more than 700,000 distinct CDR3 sequences, 20% to 25% occurring once. The sample here was PBMCs from blood, taken more than 4 days after vaccination. The source of these receptors is a man over 45 who received an inactivated influenza vaccine.

V usage is TRBV7-8 and J usage is TRBJ2-2, with 9 bases aligning to TRBD1. Germline-derived CDR1 and CDR2 are SGHVS and FQNEAQ. This CDR3 is built from 17 residues. Trimming cost V 1 base and J 5 bases; bases outside gene matches: 8. CDR3 sequence (DNA): TGTGCCAGCAGCTTAGATACAGGGGGCTGGGGGACCGGGGAGCTGTTTTTT. This translates into CASSLDTGGWGTGELFF.

The chain uses TRBV2 and TRBJ2-7; D could derive from TRBD1 or TRBD2 (6 bases each). Between the trimmed V and J ends, which lost 7 bases and 5 bases, there was a span of 21 bases. The germline V gene has CDR1 SNHLY and CDR2 FYNNEI. This CDR3 is built from 15 residues. CDR3 nucleotide sequence: TGTGCCAGCATGTGGTCAGGGGATAGGGGGGACGAGCAGTACTTC. Residues: CASMWSGDRGDEQYF.

The chain recombines TRBV30 with TRBJ2-1, with D unresolved. CDR1 is GTSNPN, CDR2 SVGIG, per germline (reference sequence). This CDR3 has 15 amino acids. V lost 0 bases and J 2 bases, leaving 11 bases between the germline ends. The CDR3 DNA reads as TGTGCCTGGAGTGTAGAGACACCCACCTACAATGAGCAGTTCTTC. This encodes CAWSVETPTYNEQFF.

This clonotype was seen a handful of times. This sequence joins TRBV7-2 and TRBJ2-3; no reliable D call. V lost 2 bases and J 4 bases, leaving 13 bases between the germline ends. The CDR3 totals 15 residues. The germline V gene encodes CDR1 SGHTA and CDR2 FQGNSA. CDR3 residues: CASSLRLSAPDTQYF. In DNA, the CDR3 is TGTGCCAGCAGCTTAAGGTTATCCGCCCCAGATACGCAGTATTTT. The full variable domain, its missing parts supplied by reference TRBV7-2 and TRBJ2-3, is GAGVSQSPSNKVTEKGKDVELRCDPISGHTALYWYRQSLGQGLEFLIYFQGNSAPDKSGLPSDRFSAERTGGSVSTLTIQRTQQEDSAVYLCASSLRLSAPDTQYFGPGTRLTVL.

This clonotype has only a few counts. The chain couples TRBV10-3 to TRBJ2-5, with TRBD2 identical over 9 bases. V was clipped by 2 bases and J by 4 bases; unmatched bases: 14. This CDR3 contains 18 residues. CDR1 ENHRY and CDR2 SYGVKD come from the germline V gene. The CDR3: CAISEPRPASGNGETQYF. CDR3 bases: TGTGCCATCAGTGAGCCGCGGCCGGCTAGCGGGAACGGAGAGACCCAGTACTTC.

There are a few counts of this clonotype. CDR3 protein: CASSLIEGTDGKVEQYF. Here the CDR3 DNA reads TGTGCCAGCAGCTTAATAGAGGGGACCGACGGCAAGGTGGAGCAGTACTTC. The chain has TRBV7-9 and TRBJ2-7; TRBD1 or TRBD2 may be the D gene (5 bases each). The V gene's germline CDR1 is SEHNR and CDR2 FQNEAQ (reference sequence). Trimming cost V 2 bases and J 7 bases, with 24 bases left between them. This CDR3 is 17 amino acids long.

The chain joins TRBV18 to TRBJ2-1; possibly TRBD1 for D (6 bases). The CDR3 is 16 amino acids. The V end was cut by 0 bases, the J end by 7 bases, with 16 bases between. Germline lookup yields CDR1 KGHSH and CDR2 LQKENI. The CDR3 reads CASSPPGQQGWNEQFF. The CDR3 coding sequence is TGTGCCAGCTCACCACCCGGGCAGCAGGGGTGGAATGAGCAGTTCTTC.

The genes are TRBV28 and TRBJ2-5, with 9 bases identical to TRBD1. CDR1 is MDHEN and CDR2 is SYDVKM in the germline V gene. J lost 5 bases, V lost 5 bases, and 9 bases had no gene match. The CDR3 is 15 amino acids. CDR3 amino acids: CASSTTGGASETQYF. Written as DNA, the CDR3 is TGTGCCAGCAGTACTACAGGGGGCGCTTCCGAGACCCAGTACTTC.

This clonotype was seen more than once but under ten times. This chain links TRBV20-1 with TRBJ2-3; 8 bases are shared with TRBD1. Trimming at V came to 5 bases and at J to 8 bases, leaving 12 bases not matched to a gene. Germline V gene lookup returns CDR1 DFQATT and CDR2 SNEGSKA (reference sequence). This CDR3 has 14 residues. CDR3 sequence: CSADPGGVRSTQYF. CDR3 coding DNA: TGCAGTGCTGATCCAGGGGGCGTCAGGTCTACGCAGTATTTT.

This clonotype showed up just a few times. This chain links TRBV7-9 with TRBJ2-7, with D possibly matching TRBD2 (5 bases). The CDR3 extends over 16 amino acids. The V gene's germline CDR1 is SEHNR and CDR2 FQNEAQ (reference sequence). The ends were cut back, 1 base at V and 7 bases at J, with 20 bases in the middle. DNA of the CDR3: TGTGCCAGCAGCTTAGTGGGTGGTATGGTCGGGGAGGAGCAGTACTTC. This encodes CASSLVGGMVGEEQYF.

This clonotype has just a few counts. V gene TRBV20-1 combines with J gene TRBJ2-4; 8 bases are a match to TRBD2. Trimming took 4 bases from V and 2 from J; bases not matched to a gene: 1. This CDR3 is 13 amino acids long. CDR1 and CDR2 from the germline V gene are DFQATT and SNEGSKA (reference sequence). CDR3 amino acids: CSAIAGTKNIQYF. In DNA, the CDR3 is TGCAGTGCTATAGCGGGAACCAAAAACATTCAGTACTTC.

This clonotype came up a few times. V and J are TRBV6-2 or TRBV6-3 and TRBJ2-1; TRBD2 matches 11 bases. Trimming cost V 6 bases and J 4 bases; bases outside gene matches: 5. In germline, CDR1 is MNHEY, CDR2 SVGEGT. CDR3 length: 15 amino acids. CDR3 DNA: TGTGCCAGCAGGCCGGGACTAGCGGAATACAATGAGCAGTTCTTC. Translating it yields CASRPGLAEYNEQFF.

The V and J genes are TRBV15 and TRBJ1-4; perhaps TRBD1 as D (5 bases). The CDR3 sequence is 15 residues long. Germline values: CDR1 LNHNV, CDR2 YYDKDF (reference sequence). V lost 3 bases and J lost 4, with 12 bases in between. The CDR3 nucleotides read TGTGCCACCAGCAGTTCCAGGGCCCATAATGAAAAACTGTTTTTT. This sequence encodes CATSSSRAHNEKLFF.

There are many counts of this clonotype. The V gene is TRBV29-1, the J gene TRBJ2-7; weak D call: TRBD2 (5 bases). V lost 5 bases and J lost 7, with 12 bases in between. CDR1 and CDR2 from the germline V gene are SQVTM and ANQGSEA. The CDR3 length is 11 residues. For the CDR3, the DNA is TGCAGCGTTCTAGGGCCGGGGGAGCAGTACTTC. Translating gives CSVLGPGEQYF.

This clonotype appeared a few times. This sequence joins TRBV7-9 and TRBJ2-1; TRBD2 aligns across 11 bases. Trimming removed 5 bases from V and 5 bases from J; junction bases left unmatched: 5. The V gene's germline CDR1 is SEHNR and CDR2 FQNEAQ (reference sequence). The CDR3 is 15 amino acids. DNA for the CDR3: TGTGCCAGCAGCCGAGTACTAGCGGGGGACAATGAGCAGTTCTTC. It specifies CASSRVLAGDNEQFF.

This clonotype appeared many times. V is TRBV6-5 and J is TRBJ2-7; the D gene is possibly TRBD2 (6 bases). Per the germline V gene, CDR1 is MNHEY and CDR2 is SVGAGI. This CDR3 spans 12 amino acids. Trimming pared 6 bases from V and 4 bases from J, leaving 10 bases between. The CDR3 here is CASSWDFYEQYF. CDR3 sequence (DNA): TGTGCCAGCAGCTGGGACTTTTACGAGCAGTACTTC.

This clonotype was found a few times. The V and J genes are TRBV29-1 and TRBJ2-2; no clear D. The V end was cut by 4 bases, the J end by 3 bases, with 6 bases between. CDR1 SQVTM and CDR2 ANQGSEA come from the germline V gene. The CDR3 runs 12 residues. CDR3 in amino acids: CSVVWDTGELFF. The CDR3 DNA reads TGCAGCGTTGTTTGGGACACCGGGGAGCTGTTTTTT.

This clonotype was seen a few times. The rearrangement uses TRBV2 and TRBJ1-4, with D tentatively TRBD1 (6 bases). V shed 6 bases and J shed 3 bases, with 11 bases lying between them. CDR3 length equals 14 residues. Per germline, CDR1 SNHLY and CDR2 FYNNEI. As DNA, the CDR3 is TGTGCCAGCAGACAGGGCTCCTCTAATGAAAAACTGTTTTTT. Translated, it gives CASRQGSSNEKLFF.

This clonotype was seen a few times. This chain connects TRBV25-1 to TRBJ2-3; TRBD2 agrees at 13 bases. This CDR3 is 20 amino acids long. The J segment lost 2 bases and the V segment lost 1 base, leaving 12 bases of the junction unmatched. The germline CDR1 and CDR2 sequences are MGHDK and SYGVNS. The CDR3 DNA is TGTGCCAGCAGTGAATCGACTAGCGGGAGGCTACCTGGGTTCACAGATACGCAGTATTTT. Protein: CASSESTSGRLPGFTDTQYF.

The chain combines TRBV29-1 with TRBJ2-3; TRBD2 matches 7 bases. CDR1 and CDR2 (germline): SQVTM, ANQGSEA. There are 14 residues in the CDR3. The junction had 8 bases not matched to a gene; V was cut back by 7 bases and J by 1 base. The CDR3 region has the DNA TGCAGCGCCGTGGCGGGAGTGGGCACAGATACGCAGTATTTT. This encodes CSAVAGVGTDTQYF.

This clonotype was picked up a small number of times. The chain carries TRBV11-1 and TRBJ2-1, with D perhaps TRBD1 or TRBD2 (5 bases each). Per the germline V gene, CDR1 is SGHAT and CDR2 is FQDESV (reference sequence). Trimming shortened V by 2 bases and J by 4 bases, and 21 bases separated the two germline ends. The CDR3 has 18 amino acids. Here the CDR3 DNA reads TGTGCCAGCAGCTTAAAGTTAGGAGGTTCGCAGGGATACAATGAGCAGTTCTTC. Amino acids: CASSLKLGGSQGYNEQFF.

This clonotype was counted a few times. The chain joins TRBV18 to TRBJ2-1; D gene unclear. The V gene's germline CDR1 is KGHSH and CDR2 LQKENI. The V and J ends lost 3 bases and 9 bases respectively, with 9 bases between them. The CDR3 spans 12 residues. Here the CDR3 reads CASSPPAPEQFF. CDR3 sequence (DNA): TGTGCCAGCTCACCTCCGGCCCCTGAGCAGTTCTTC.

This rearrangement joins TRBV12-3 or TRBV12-4 to TRBJ1-5, with 7 bases lining up with TRBD1. Unmatched junction bases numbered 8, after V lost 5 bases and J lost 1 base. The CDR3 is 16 amino acids. CDR3 coding DNA: TGTGCCAGCAGTCGATACCGGGACAGAAGCAATCAGCCCCAGCATTTT. This codes for CASSRYRDRSNQPQHF.

This clonotype turned up a few times. The chain has TRBV10-3 and TRBJ1-1; tentatively, D is TRBD1 (6 bases). Germline CDR1 is ENHRY and CDR2 is SYGVKD. V was trimmed by 8 bases and J by 1 base, leaving 11 bases between them. The CDR3 loop spans 13 amino acids. The CDR3 sequence is CAILAGANTEAFF. DNA for the CDR3: TGTGCCATCTTGGCAGGGGCGAACACTGAAGCTTTCTTT.

This clonotype was detected many times. The CDR3 region is CSARTAGNTIYF. CDR3 DNA sequence: TGCAGCGCCCGGACAGCTGGAAACACCATATATTTT. The chain couples TRBV29-1 to TRBJ1-3, with a tentative D call TRBD1 (6 bases). Trimming removed 7 bases from V and 2 bases from J, with 9 bases in between. The germline V gene has CDR1 SQVTM and CDR2 ANQGSEA. This CDR3 spans 12 amino acids.